This T cell receptor beta chain stems from a study of brain T cells in children with intractable seizures. CDR3 length equals 15 residues. V lost 4 bases, J lost 4 bases, and 14 bases lay in between. Germline CDR1 reads MNHEY; CDR2 reads SVGAGI. Clones were read by immunoSEQ multiplex PCR, and TCRdb kept only the in-frame ones, dropping some. The sample lists roughly 8,700 clones; less than 70% were seen once. Surgery cases with the highest brain T cell transcript signatures were chosen for sequencing. The rearrangement joins TRBV6-5 to TRBJ1-5; D gene unclear. This clonotype was obtained from a girl aged 2 to 9 with tuberous sclerosis and intractable seizures. Sequenced material: resected brain tissue, taken at surgery. As DNA, the CDR3 is TGTGCCAGCAGTTCCTTTATTGGGGTTAATCAGCCCCAGCATTTT. This gives the protein CASSSFIGVNQPQHF.